A single sample gave rise to the 30 T cell receptor beta chains below, sequenced in a study of blood T cell repertoires in COVID-19. Clones were sequenced by immunoSEQ multiplex PCR, and TCRdb holds only the in-frame ones, with some missing. This repertoire shows about 290,000 clones, about nine tenths found once; its top ten account for less than 1%. Source material: peripheral blood. The source of these receptors is a woman in her 40s who had recovered from COVID-19.

The chain carries TRBV11-3 and TRBJ2-7; 10 nucleotides line up with TRBD2. The CDR3 covers 20 residues. Germline assignment: CDR1 SGHNT and CDR2 YENEEA. With V trimmed by 0 bases and J by 3 bases, 17 bases remained unmatched. The CDR3 region has the DNA TGTGCCAGCAGCTTAGATCCCTCTCATACTAGCGGGATGCACAACTACGAGCAGTACTTC. It yields the protein CASSLDPSHTSGMHNYEQYF. The whole variable domain, remainder taken from reference TRBV11-3 and TRBJ2-7, is EAGVVQSPRYKIIEKKQPVAFWCNPISGHNTLYWYLQNLGQGPELLIRYENEEAVDDSQLPKDRFSAERLKGVDSTLKIQPAELGDSAVYLCASSLDPSHTSGMHNYEQYFGPGTRLTVT.

Comments on this clone: The identical CDR3 is also encoded by other nucleotide sequences in the sample. The V gene is TRBV30, the J gene TRBJ2-7, with D tentatively TRBD1 (5 bases). The germline gives CDR1 GTSNPN, CDR2 SVGIG (reference sequence). V lost 1 base to trimming and J lost 3 bases, with 7 bases between them. CDR3 length: 12 amino acids. The CDR3 sequence is CAWSAQGYEQYF. In nucleotides, the CDR3 is TGTGCCTGGAGTGCGCAGGGCTACGAGCAGTACTTC.

The rearrangement uses TRBV7-9 and TRBJ1-2, with 7 bases aligning to TRBD1. This CDR3 region has 18 residues. V shed 5 bases, J shed 0 bases, and the junction held 15 bases outside the gene matches. From germline, CDR1 is SEHNR and CDR2 FQNEAQ (reference sequence). The CDR3 nucleotides are TGTGCCAGCAGCGAAATCCCCCGGGACAGACCTACTAACTATGGCTACACCTTC. It translates to CASSEIPRDRPTNYGYTF.

This chain uses TRBV30 with TRBJ1-4; 8 nucleotides agree with TRBD1. CDR1 is GTSNPN and CDR2 is SVGIG in the germline V gene (reference sequence). J lost 7 bases, V lost 0 bases, and 13 bases had no gene match. There are 17 residues in the CDR3. The CDR3 loop is CAWSVRLVDRGFEKLFF. CDR3 nucleotide sequence: TGTGCCTGGAGTGTACGGTTGGTCGACAGGGGTTTTGAAAAACTGTTTTTT.

This clone appeared once. The V call is TRBV29-1, the J call TRBJ1-2; 7 positions match TRBD1. V gave up 0 bases and J gave up 7 bases; unmatched junction bases: 11. CDR3 length: 15 residues. Per germline, CDR1 SQVTM and CDR2 ANQGSEA. In nucleotides, the CDR3 is TGCAGCGTTGAAGATATAGTGGAACAGGGGTCTGGCTACACCTTC. Translated, it gives CSVEDIVEQGSGYTF. The whole variable domain, remainder taken from reference TRBV29-1 and TRBJ1-2, is SAVISQKPSRDICQRGTSLTIQCQVDSQVTMMFWYRQQPGQSLTLIATANQGSEATYESGFVIDKFPISRPNLTFSTLTVSNMSPEDSSIYLCSVEDIVEQGSGYTFGSGTRLTVV.

This clone was seen once. The V gene is TRBV20-1, the J gene TRBJ2-7; the match to TRBD2 covers 10 bases. CDR1 is DFQATT and CDR2 is SNEGSKA in the germline V gene (reference sequence). The CDR3 extends over 14 amino acids. V trimming: 3 bases; J trimming: 3 bases; junction bases outside the gene matches: 5. This CDR3 reads CSASRLAGVYEQYF. In nucleotides, the CDR3 is TGCAGTGCTAGTCGTCTAGCGGGAGTCTACGAGCAGTACTTC.

The gene calls are TRBV3-1 (or the pseudogene TRBV3-2) and TRBJ2-5; 12 nucleotides line up with TRBD2. V dropped 1 base and J dropped 5; count of bases not matched to a gene: 11. This CDR3 contains 18 residues. Germline V lookup: CDR1 LGHDT, CDR2 YNNKEL (reference sequence). CDR3 DNA sequence: TGTGCCAGCAGCCAAGGGCTAGCGGGAGGGCCGCTTTTGGAGACCCAGTACTTC. Translation gives CASSQGLAGGPLLETQYF.

The chain recombines TRBV28 with TRBJ1-2; D is undetermined. CDR3 length: 13 residues. Germline lookup yields CDR1 MDHEN and CDR2 SYDVKM. The ends were cut back, 3 bases at V and 2 bases at J, with 7 bases in the middle. The CDR3 is CASSFSGNYGYTF. The CDR3 DNA reads as TGTGCCAGCAGTTTTTCCGGGAACTATGGCTACACCTTC.

J is TRBJ2-3 and V is TRBV7-8, with no clear D. CDR1 SGHVS and CDR2 FQNEAQ come from the germline V gene. The CDR3 covers 13 residues. V shed 5 bases and J shed 4 bases, with 10 bases lying between them. CDR3 sequence: CASSLSLADTQYF. CDR3 nucleotide sequence: TGTGCCAGCAGCCTTAGTTTGGCAGATACGCAGTATTTT.

The rearrangement uses TRBV27 and TRBJ2-5, with TRBD1 matching 11 bases. The trim removed 1 base at V and 4 bases at J, leaving 5 bases unmatched. Germline values: CDR1 MNHEY, CDR2 SMNVEV (reference sequence). This CDR3 contains 16 residues. CDR3 bases: TGTGCCAGCAGTTTATGGGGGACAGGGGGATCAGAGACCCAGTACTTC. It specifies CASSLWGTGGSETQYF.

The gene calls are TRBV19 and TRBJ1-5; D remains ambiguous. With 6 bases removed from V and 2 bases from J, the gap between germline ends came to 14 bases. The CDR3 spans 15 residues. Germline loops: CDR1 LNHDA, CDR2 SQIVND (reference sequence). The CDR3 protein is CASSTTWGGNQPQHF. The CDR3 DNA reads TGTGCCAGTAGCACCACTTGGGGAGGCAATCAGCCCCAGCATTTT.

The rearrangement uses TRBV30 and TRBJ2-7; no clear D. Trimming left V 2 bases short and J 3 bases short, with 11 bases between. The CDR3 runs 13 residues. Per germline, CDR1 GTSNPN and CDR2 SVGIG (reference sequence). The CDR3 DNA sequence: TGTGCCTGGAGTATATCGGTCAACTACGAGCAGTACTTC. Protein product: CAWSISVNYEQYF.

V and J are TRBV10-3 and TRBJ2-3; 8 bases are a match to TRBD1. This CDR3 comprises 13 residues. J lost 14 bases, V lost 0 bases, and 7 bases had no gene match. CDR1 ENHRY and CDR2 SYGVKD come from the germline V gene. CDR3 residues: CAISESLGQVGYF. The CDR3 region has the DNA TGTGCCATCAGTGAGTCTCTGGGACAGGTGGGGTATTTT.

The chain is built from TRBV6-6 and TRBJ1-1, with D unresolved. V shed 0 bases and J shed 4 bases, with 9 bases lying between them. The CDR3 length is 14 residues. From germline, CDR1 is MNHNY and CDR2 SVGAGI (reference sequence). Written as DNA, the CDR3 is TGTGCCAGCAGTTACTCGACGGGATTCACTGAAGCTTTCTTT. It is translated as CASSYSTGFTEAFF.

The rearrangement joins TRBV30 to TRBJ2-3; 7 bases agree with TRBD2. CDR1 GTSNPN and CDR2 SVGIG come from the germline V gene (reference sequence). This CDR3 has 15 amino acids. J lost 4 bases, V lost 2 bases, and 9 bases had no gene match. CDR3 sequence reads: CAWSKVGGSADTQYF. The DNA of the CDR3 is TGTGCCTGGAGTAAAGTAGGCGGGAGTGCAGATACGCAGTATTTT.

The gene calls are TRBV27 and TRBJ1-5; no reliable D call. CDR1 and CDR2 (germline): MNHEY, SMNVEV (reference sequence). The CDR3 is 13 amino acids. V lost 5 bases and J lost 3, with 8 bases in between. The CDR3 nucleotides are TGTGCCAGCAGTACACGTACCAATCAGCCCCAGCATTTT. The encoded protein is CASSTRTNQPQHF.

This clone has a single count. The DNA of the CDR3 is TGTGCCAGCAGTAGGGGGCCCGGGACTAGCGGGGGGAGCTCCTACGAGCAGTACTTC. It translates to CASSRGPGTSGGSSYEQYF. The V gene is TRBV27, the J gene TRBJ2-7; TRBD2 matches 15 bases. The CDR3 consists of 19 residues. CDR1 and CDR2 (germline): MNHEY, SMNVEV (reference sequence). After removal of 5 bases from V and 0 bases from J, the junction contained 11 bases not matched to a gene.

This chain links TRBV30 with TRBJ2-7, with D possibly being TRBD1 (6 bases). V lost 2 bases and J 6 bases, leaving 14 bases between the germline ends. This CDR3 has 13 residues. The germline gives CDR1 GTSNPN, CDR2 SVGIG (reference sequence). The CDR3 DNA follows: TGTGCCTGGAGTTGGGGGCCAGCGAGCGAGCAGTACTTC. Translating it yields CAWSWGPASEQYF. Full variable domain (remainder filled in from reference TRBV30 and TRBJ2-7): SQTIHQWPATLVQPVGSPLSLECTVEGTSNPNLYWYRQAAGRGLQLLFYSVGIGQISSEVPQNLSASRPQDRQFILSSKKLLLSDSGFYLCAWSWGPASEQYFGPGTRLTVT.

This sequence joins TRBV28 and TRBJ1-2; a weak D match, TRBD1 (5 bases). Germline CDR1 is MDHEN and CDR2 is SYDVKM. The CDR3 runs to 13 residues. V gave up 4 bases and J gave up 4 bases, with 10 bases separating them. The CDR3 sequence: CASSSGGIYGYTF. The CDR3 DNA follows: TGTGCCAGCAGTTCCGGGGGGATCTATGGCTACACCTTC.

This clone appeared once. The chain employs TRBV5-6 and TRBJ2-5, with TRBD2 matching 9 bases. The CDR3 spans 15 residues. Unmatched junction bases numbered 9, after V lost 4 bases and J lost 5 bases. In germline, CDR1 is SGHDT, CDR2 YYEEEE. This CDR3 reads CASSASGRIVETQYF. The CDR3 DNA reads TGTGCCAGCAGCGCCAGCGGGAGGATCGTGGAGACCCAGTACTTC.

This chain connects TRBV10-3 to TRBJ2-5; a possible D gene is TRBD1 (6 bases). Trimming pared 4 bases from V and 2 bases from J, leaving 14 bases between. Germline loops: CDR1 ENHRY, CDR2 SYGVKD. CDR3 length: 15 residues. Here the CDR3 DNA reads TGTGCCATCAGTGCCTCCCCGGGACAACAAGAGACCCAGTACTTC. This translates into CAISASPGQQETQYF.

DNA of the CDR3: TGTGCCAGCAGCTTAGAGCTTTCGCGGAGGGGAGAGACCCAGTACTTC. Its translation: CASSLELSRRGETQYF. The rearrangement links TRBV11-3 to TRBJ2-5, with D possibly matching TRBD2 (6 bases). V was trimmed by 0 bases and J by 4 bases, leaving 15 bases between them. CDR3 length: 16 amino acids. The germline V gene has CDR1 SGHNT and CDR2 YENEEA. The entire variable domain, with the rest obtained from reference TRBV11-3 and TRBJ2-5, is as follows: EAGVVQSPRYKIIEKKQPVAFWCNPISGHNTLYWYLQNLGQGPELLIRYENEEAVDDSQLPKDRFSAERLKGVDSTLKIQPAELGDSAVYLCASSLELSRRGETQYFGPGTRLLVL.

The J gene is TRBJ1-1, the V gene TRBV5-6; 7 nucleotides align to TRBD1. Looked up from germline, CDR1 is SGHDT and CDR2 is YYEEEE. The CDR3 loop spans 13 amino acids. With V trimmed by 3 bases and J by 4 bases, 3 bases remained unmatched. For the CDR3, the DNA is TGTGCCAGCAGCTGGCCAGGGGGCACTGAAGCTTTCTTT. This codes for CASSWPGGTEAFF.

This clone was observed a few times. The chain carries TRBV14 and TRBJ1-2; D ambiguous. Trimming stripped 1 base from V and 4 bases from J, with 7 bases between. The CDR3 length is 13 residues. The germline V gene has CDR1 SGHDN and CDR2 FVKESK. CDR3 amino acids: CASSQVPGYGYTF. DNA for the CDR3: TGTGCCAGCAGCCAAGTTCCCGGCTATGGCTACACCTTC.

This chain uses TRBV2 with TRBJ1-1, with 7 bases aligning to TRBD1. The V gene end was trimmed by 4 bases and the J gene end by 3 bases; junction bases not matched to a gene: 5. This CDR3 spans 14 amino acids. Germline V gene lookup returns CDR1 SNHLY and CDR2 FYNNEI. The DNA for the CDR3 is TGTGCCAGCAGTGGACAGGGTAGGGACACTGAAGCTTTCTTT. This sequence encodes CASSGQGRDTEAFF. Full variable domain (missing parts from reference TRBV2 and TRBJ1-1): EPEVTQTPSHQVTQMGQEVILRCVPISNHLYFYWYRQILGQKVEFLVSFYNNEISEKSEIFDDQFSVERPDGSNFTLKIRSTKLEDSAMYFCASSGQGRDTEAFFGQGTRLTVV.

The rearrangement joins TRBV5-4 to TRBJ1-6; D gene ambiguous. The CDR3 is 14 amino acids. Germline CDR1 is SGHNT and CDR2 is YYREEE (reference sequence). Trimming cost V 4 bases and J 6 bases, with 11 bases left between them. The CDR3 sequence is CASSGIEVNSPLHF. As DNA, the CDR3 is TGTGCCAGCAGCGGCATTGAGGTTAATTCACCCCTCCACTTT.

V and J are TRBV7-9 and TRBJ2-3; 7 nucleotides agree with TRBD1. The V gene end was trimmed by 4 bases and the J gene end by 2 bases; junction bases not matched to a gene: 12. Germline CDR1 SEHNR, CDR2 FQNEAQ (reference sequence). The CDR3 contains 17 residues. The CDR3 protein is CASSSKPGQQFTDTQYF. The CDR3 DNA reads TGTGCCAGCAGCTCCAAACCGGGACAGCAATTCACAGATACGCAGTATTTT.

V and J are TRBV27 and TRBJ2-7; 8 nucleotides line up with TRBD1. This CDR3 is built from 14 residues. Germline CDR1 MNHEY, CDR2 SMNVEV (reference sequence). The V and J ends lost 4 bases and 3 bases, in that order; junction bases with no gene match: 5. CDR3 amino acids: CASSSPTGVYEQYF. The CDR3 DNA reads TGTGCCAGCAGTTCCCCGACAGGGGTCTACGAGCAGTACTTC.

CDR3 amino acids: CASRGGRSENTEAFF. CDR3 bases: TGCGCCAGCAGGGGGGGACGCAGCGAGAACACTGAAGCTTTCTTT. The V call is TRBV5-1, the J call TRBJ1-1, with D possibly matching TRBD1 (5 bases). In germline, CDR1 is SGHRS, CDR2 YFSETQ. The CDR3 runs 15 residues. Trimming took off 5 bases at V and 1 base at J, with 15 bases between the two ends.

The rearrangement joins TRBV7-2 to TRBJ1-3; 7 nucleotides line up with TRBD1. This CDR3 is built from 18 residues. Germline values: CDR1 SGHTA, CDR2 FQGNSA. Germline trimming cut 5 bases from V and 0 bases from J; bases unmatched to any gene: 13. The CDR3 nucleotides are TGTGCCAGCAGCCCCGGTTCACAGGGGCGATACTCTGGAAACACCATATATTTT. This encodes CASSPGSQGRYSGNTIYF.